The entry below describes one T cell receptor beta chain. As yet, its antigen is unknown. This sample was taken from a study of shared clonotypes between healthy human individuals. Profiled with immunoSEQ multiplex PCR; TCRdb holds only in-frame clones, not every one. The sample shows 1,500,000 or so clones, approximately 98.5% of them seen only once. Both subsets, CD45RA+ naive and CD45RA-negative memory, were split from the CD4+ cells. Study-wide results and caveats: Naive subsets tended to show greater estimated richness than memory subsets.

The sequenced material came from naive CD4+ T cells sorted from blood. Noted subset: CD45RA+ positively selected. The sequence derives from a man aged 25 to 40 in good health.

CDR3 in DNA: TGCGCCAGCAGCCAAGAAAGGACAGGCAACTATGGCTACACCTTC. Translation gives CASSQERTGNYGYTF. The chain has TRBV4-3 and TRBJ1-2; TRBD1 agrees at 7 bases. Per germline, CDR1 LGHNA and CDR2 YSLEER. This CDR3 contains 15 residues. The V and J ends lost 0 bases and 2 bases, in that order; junction bases with no gene match: 3.